Listed below are T cell receptor beta chains from one sample, sequenced in a study of T cell responses to AZD1222 COVID-19 vaccine. Generated by immunoSEQ multiplex PCR, the TCRdb table keeps only in-frame clones and is missing some. The sample records 75,000 to 95,000 clones, approximately 84% being singletons. The material sequenced was peripheral blood, taken on day 0 of AZD1222 vaccination. These receptors all come from an adult in good health. Both conserved end residues are part of each CDR3. The D gene is left open where the match is weak. Some rows mark clone size as missing; the rest say once, few, many or name a class of expanded clone.

V: TRBV6-2/TRBV6-3
D: TRBD1
J: TRBJ2-5
size: NA
CDR3: CASSSGTGGSETQYF
DNA: TGTGCCAGCAGTTCCGGGACAGGGGGTTCCGAGACCCAGTACTTC

V: TRBV2
D: NA
J: TRBJ1-1
size: NA
CDR3: CASSEGQMNTEAFF
DNA: TGTGCCAGCAGTGAGGGGCAGATGAACACTGAAGCTTTCTTT

V: TRBV15
D: NA
J: TRBJ1-1
size: NA
CDR3: CATTRGLNTEAFF
DNA: TGTGCCACCACACGGGGGCTGAACACTGAAGCTTTCTTT

V: TRBV7-2
D: NA
J: TRBJ2-3
size: NA
CDR3: CASSLANQRGTQYF
DNA: TGTGCCAGCAGCTTAGCGAATCAAAGAGGTACGCAGTATTTT

V: TRBV6-1
D: TRBD1
J: TRBJ1-5
size: NA
CDR3: CASSDTTGGNQPQHF
DNA: TGTGCCAGCAGTGATACGACAGGGGGCAATCAGCCCCAGCATTTT

V: TRBV12-3/TRBV12-4
D: NA
J: TRBJ1-2
size: NA
CDR3: CASSLRAARGYTF
DNA: TGTGCCAGCAGTTTACGGGCGGCGCGGGGCTACACCTTC

V: TRBV5-4
D: NA
J: TRBJ1-1
size: NA
CDR3: CASSPGHLNTEAFF
DNA: TGTGCCAGCAGCCCGGGACATCTTAACACTGAAGCTTTCTTT

V: TRBV7-2
D: NA
J: TRBJ1-3
size: NA
CDR3: CASSLSSATGNTIYF
DNA: TGTGCCAGCAGCCTAAGTTCAGCCACTGGAAACACCATATATTTT

V: TRBV6-5
D: TRBD1
J: TRBJ1-5
size: NA
CDR3: CASSRDRESNQPQHF
DNA: TGTGCCAGCAGCCGGGACAGGGAGAGCAATCAGCCCCAGCATTTT

V: TRBV24-1
D: NA
J: TRBJ1-5
size: NA
CDR3: CATSEYSNQPQHF
DNA: TGTGCCACCAGTGAGTATAGCAATCAGCCCCAGCATTTT

V: TRBV19
D: NA
J: TRBJ1-6
size: NA
CDR3: CASSAGTTRNSPLHF
DNA: TGTGCCAGTAGTGCCGGGACAACCCGTAATTCACCCCTCCACTTT

V: TRBV11-1
D: NA
J: TRBJ1-5
size: NA
CDR3: CASSLAENQPQHF
DNA: TGTGCCAGCAGCTTAGCCGAAAATCAGCCCCAGCATTTT

V: TRBV4-3
D: NA
J: TRBJ2-1
size: NA
CDR3: CASSQGWGDYNEQFF
DNA: TGCGCCAGCAGCCAAGGGTGGGGGGACTACAATGAGCAGTTCTTC

V: TRBV5-4
D: TRBD2
J: TRBJ2-1
size: NA
CDR3: CASSLGGGISYNEQFF
DNA: TGTGCCAGCAGCTTGGGGGGGGGTATTTCCTACAATGAGCAGTTCTTC

V: TRBV18
D: TRBD1
J: TRBJ1-2
size: NA
CDR3: CASSEGQGYGYTF
DNA: TGTGCCAGCTCAGAGGGACAGGGGTATGGCTACACCTTC

V: TRBV28
D: NA
J: TRBJ1-2
size: NA
CDR3: CASSLIIRDYGYTF
DNA: TGTGCCAGCAGTTTAATCATTAGGGACTATGGCTACACCTTC

V: TRBV6-2/TRBV6-3
D: NA
J: TRBJ2-3
size: once
CDR3: CASSTRQGIDTQYF
DNA: TGTGCCAGCAGTACGCGCCAGGGGATAGATACGCAGTATTTT

V: TRBV6-2/TRBV6-3
D: TRBD1
J: TRBJ1-4
size: NA
CDR3: CASSYPTSRDRGNEKLFF
DNA: TGTGCCAGCAGTTACCCTACCTCCAGGGACAGGGGTAATGAAAAACTGTTTTTT

V: TRBV2
D: TRBD2
J: TRBJ2-5
size: NA
CDR3: CASSEGTSGQETQYF
DNA: TGTGCCAGCAGTGAAGGGACTAGCGGCCAAGAGACCCAGTACTTC

V: TRBV7-2
D: NA
J: TRBJ2-1
size: NA
CDR3: CASSRTGFSYNEQFF
DNA: TGTGCCAGCAGTCGTACAGGGTTCTCCTACAATGAGCAGTTCTTC

V: TRBV15
D: TRBD2
J: TRBJ2-5
size: NA
CDR3: CATRKYSGGEQETQYF
DNA: TGTGCCACCAGAAAATATAGCGGGGGGGAACAAGAGACCCAGTACTTC

V: TRBV5-1
D: TRBD2
J: TRBJ2-1
size: NA
CDR3: CASSQTGLAGHNEQFF
DNA: TGCGCCAGCAGCCAAACAGGACTAGCGGGGCACAATGAGCAGTTCTTC

V: TRBV11-1
D: NA
J: TRBJ1-2
size: NA
CDR3: CASSPDSQYGYTF
DNA: TGTGCCAGCAGCCCAGACTCACAGTATGGCTACACCTTC

V: TRBV28
D: NA
J: TRBJ1-1
size: NA
CDR3: CASSPHMMGTEAFF
DNA: TGTGCCAGCAGCCCTCATATGATGGGCACTGAAGCTTTCTTT

V: TRBV7-3
D: TRBD2
J: TRBJ2-2
size: NA
CDR3: CASSSGNVGTGELFF
DNA: TGTGCCAGCAGCAGCGGGAACGTGGGAACCGGGGAGCTGTTTTTT

V: TRBV12-5
D: TRBD1
J: TRBJ1-2
size: NA
CDR3: CASGPGTAFGYTF
DNA: TGTGCTAGTGGACCAGGGACAGCTTTTGGCTACACCTTC

V: TRBV9
D: TRBD2
J: TRBJ2-5
size: NA
CDR3: CASSVEVSGGIGETQYF
DNA: TGTGCCAGCAGCGTAGAGGTTAGCGGGGGAATAGGGGAGACCCAGTACTTC

V: TRBV24-1
D: NA
J: TRBJ1-5
size: NA
CDR3: CATSETGYSNQPQHF
DNA: TGTGCCACCAGTGAGACAGGTTATAGCAATCAGCCCCAGCATTTT

V: TRBV6-2/TRBV6-3
D: NA
J: TRBJ1-2
size: NA
CDR3: CASSYSIQGEGYTF
DNA: TGTGCCAGCAGTTACTCGATTCAGGGAGAGGGCTACACCTTC

V: TRBV4-3
D: NA
J: TRBJ2-1
size: NA
CDR3: CASSQVATGPFPSTRYNEQFF
DNA: TGCGCCAGCAGCCAAGTGGCCACCGGGCCCTTTCCTTCCACCCGCTACAATGAGCAGTTCTTC

V: TRBV5-1
D: NA
J: TRBJ2-7
size: once
CDR3: CASSLVVAGSYEQYF
DNA: TGCGCCAGCAGCTTGGTTGTGGCAGGGTCCTACGAGCAGTACTTC

V: TRBV6-2/TRBV6-3
D: NA
J: TRBJ2-5
size: NA
CDR3: CASSSTGEETQYF
DNA: TGTGCCAGCAGTTCCACGGGGGAAGAGACCCAGTACTTC

V: TRBV2
D: TRBD1
J: TRBJ1-4
size: NA
CDR3: CASRDSLGEKLFF
DNA: TGTGCCAGCCGGGACAGCCTTGGGGAAAAACTGTTTTTT

V: TRBV6-2/TRBV6-3
D: NA
J: TRBJ1-5
size: NA
CDR3: CASSYSDSSNQPQHF
DNA: TGTGCCAGCAGTTACTCGGACAGTAGCAATCAGCCCCAGCATTTT

V: TRBV21-1
D: NA
J: TRBJ2-7
size: NA
CDR3: CASSKAESGKGGIEQYF
DNA: TGTGCCAGCAGCAAAGCGGAGTCCGGAAAGGGAGGTATCGAGCAGTACTTC

V: TRBV7-3
D: NA
J: TRBJ1-2
size: NA
CDR3: CASSLTATANYGYTF
DNA: TGTGCCAGCAGCTTAACGGCGACAGCAAACTATGGCTACACCTTC

V: TRBV7-9
D: TRBD1
J: TRBJ2-5
size: few
CDR3: CASSVGQGLARGTQYF
DNA: TGTGCCAGCAGCGTAGGACAGGGGCTAGCTCGCGGGACCCAGTACTTC

V: TRBV2
D: NA
J: TRBJ1-4
size: many
CDR3: CASAWDPTNEKLFF
DNA: TGTGCCAGCGCTTGGGACCCAACTAATGAAAAACTGTTTTTT

V: TRBV10-3
D: NA
J: TRBJ1-6
size: once
CDR3: CAISEGRTGNSPLHF
DNA: TGTGCCATCAGTGAGGGGAGAACAGGGAATTCACCCCTCCACTTT

V: TRBV19
D: NA
J: TRBJ2-3
size: NA
CDR3: CASNAGAGNTQYF
DNA: TGTGCCAGTAACGCGGGGGCCGGAAATACGCAGTATTTT

V: TRBV6-5
D: TRBD1
J: TRBJ1-5
size: NA
CDR3: CASSPTGNWDQPQHF
DNA: TGTGCCAGCAGTCCGACAGGGAATTGGGATCAGCCCCAGCATTTT

V: TRBV5-4
D: NA
J: TRBJ2-1
size: NA
CDR3: CASSPPGYNEQFF
DNA: TGTGCCAGCAGCCCGCCCGGGTACAATGAGCAGTTCTTC

V: TRBV24-1
D: TRBD2
J: TRBJ2-3
size: NA
CDR3: CATSDSGTSGGRGHTDTQYF
DNA: TGTGCCACCAGTGACTCCGGAACTAGCGGGGGGAGGGGTCACACAGATACGCAGTATTTT

V: TRBV6-2/TRBV6-3
D: NA
J: TRBJ2-2
size: once
CDR3: CASSNLWTAQAGELFF
DNA: TGTGCCAGCAGTAACCTCTGGACAGCCCAGGCCGGGGAGCTGTTTTTT

V: TRBV4-3
D: NA
J: TRBJ2-3
size: NA
CDR3: CASSQAGDTDTQYF
DNA: TGCGCCAGCAGCCAGGCAGGGGACACAGATACGCAGTATTTT

V: TRBV28
D: NA
J: TRBJ2-1
size: once
CDR3: CASSLISQGLYNEQFF
DNA: TGTGCCAGCAGTTTAATCAGCCAGGGCCTATACAATGAGCAGTTCTTC